The clone carrying this T cell receptor (beta chain) was picked up many times. Antigen specificity is unknown. Germline CDR1 MDHEN, CDR2 SYDVKM. V gave up 6 bases and J gave up 1 base, with 15 bases separating them. The CDR3 is 15 residues long. Researchers made TCR beta libraries by using iRepertoire HTBI primers and running Arm-PCR on CDR3 regions. TCRdb independently ran MiXCR on the multiplex PCR reads; one entry per CDR3 protein. The sample lists over 500,000 distinct CDR3 sequences; 16% were seen once. Time point noted: newly diagnosed GD, antithyroid drugs for less than 3 months. PBMC RNA was the source of the TCR library. This sample was taken from a study of regulatory T cells in long-lasting Graves disease. General study points: Favored gene segments in persistent disease were TRBV28, TRBJ1-2 and TRBJ2-5.

These data were also reused for a study on T cells in Graves' hyperthyroidism and ophthalmopathy. In that study: No ophthalmopathy progression within 18 months constituted stable Graves' hyperthyroidism. Diagnostic decisions used clinical symptoms, serum thyroxine and TRAb, thyroid ultrasound and orbital computed tomography.

Sample: peripheral blood mononuclear cells (PBMCs), taken at new diagnosis, from a patient treated with antithyroid drugs. This clonotype originated in a woman aged 30 to 39 with Graves disease. The chain has TRBV28 and TRBJ1-1; the D is unclear. CDR3 region: CASSSPRGENTEAFF. The CDR3 nucleotides read TGTGCCAGCAGCTCCCCCCGAGGTGAGAACACTGAAGCTTTCTTT.